The rows below give T cell receptor beta chains drawn from one sample of a study of T cell responses to AZD1222 COVID-19 vaccine. The table came from immunoSEQ multiplex PCR; TCRdb's copy has only in-frame clones and leaves some out. In the table there are approximately 74,000 clones, 70% to 90% of which are singletons. The input for sequencing was peripheral blood, taken 28 days after the second AZD1222 dose. The receptors come from an adult who received the AZD1222 COVID-19 vaccine. Each CDR3 is given with its conserved first and last residue. D genes are given only for firm matches. The listing skips clone size in some rows; elsewhere it reads once, few, many or a size class.

cdr3_length	v_call	d_call	clone_size	j_call	cdr3_aa	cdr3_nt
16	TRBV19	NA	once	TRBJ1-6	CASSRGRNELNSPLHF	TGTGCCAGTAGTCGAGGACGGAATGAATTAAATTCACCCCTCCACTTT
11	TRBV6-5	NA	NA	TRBJ1-5	CASRLNQPQHF	TGTGCCAGCAGACTTAATCAGCCCCAGCATTTT
18	TRBV21-1	NA	NA	TRBJ1-3	CASSNGKWGFSSGNTIYF	TGTGCCAGCAGCAATGGGAAATGGGGTTTCTCATCTGGAAACACCATATATTTT
14	TRBV12-5	NA	NA	TRBJ1-2	CASGSGREMNGYTF	TGTGCTAGTGGTTCGGGCAGGGAGATGAATGGCTACACCTTC
14	TRBV5-6	NA	NA	TRBJ1-2	CASTPLDLNYGYTF	TGTGCCAGCACCCCATTGGACCTCAACTATGGCTACACCTTC
13	TRBV18	TRBD1	NA	TRBJ2-7	CASSQGQGYEQYF	TGTGCCAGCTCACAAGGACAGGGCTACGAGCAGTACTTC
12	TRBV18	NA	NA	TRBJ2-1	CASSPRNNEQFF	TGTGCCAGCTCACCAAGGAACAATGAGCAGTTCTTC
14	TRBV7-9	NA	NA	TRBJ2-5	CASSIIRNQETQYF	TGTGCCAGCAGCATTATCAGGAATCAAGAGACCCAGTACTTC
11	TRBV2	NA	NA	TRBJ2-7	CASRRENEQYF	TGTGCCAGCAGGAGGGAGAACGAGCAGTACTTC
11	TRBV28	TRBD2	NA	TRBJ2-5	CATGRGETQYF	TGTGCCACCGGGAGGGGGGAGACCCAGTACTTC
14	TRBV30	NA	NA	TRBJ2-7	CAWSVSHLSYEQYF	TGTGCCTGGAGTGTGTCTCACCTCTCCTACGAGCAGTACTTC
16	TRBV5-1	NA	NA	TRBJ2-7	CASSLPLLASPYEQYF	TGCGCCAGCAGCTTGCCCCTCCTAGCGAGTCCCTACGAGCAGTACTTC
14	TRBV6-1	NA	NA	TRBJ2-3	CASSEEARQGTQYF	TGTGCCAGCAGTGAAGAGGCACGACAAGGGACGCAGTATTTT
15	TRBV28	TRBD1	few	TRBJ1-5	CASSPTGARNQPQHF	TGTGCCAGCAGTCCTACAGGGGCGAGAAATCAGCCCCAGCATTTT
13	TRBV7-3	NA	NA	TRBJ2-6	CATRATGANVLTF	TGTGCCACCAGGGCTACTGGGGCCAACGTCCTGACTTTC
13	TRBV9	NA	once	TRBJ1-1	CASSVGPNTEAFF	TGTGCCAGCAGCGTAGGCCCTAACACTGAAGCTTTCTTT
11	TRBV29-1	NA	NA	TRBJ1-2	CSVDWGVGYTF	TGCAGCGTTGATTGGGGGGTTGGCTACACCTTC
16	TRBV6-4	NA	few	TRBJ2-3	CASSDEAGSATDTQYF	TGTGCCAGCAGTGACGAGGCGGGAAGCGCCACAGATACGCAGTATTTT
16	TRBV6-2/TRBV6-3	TRBD2	NA	TRBJ2-7	CASSYGGSGYAAEQYF	TGTGCCAGCAGTTACGGTGGTAGCGGGTATGCTGCCGAGCAGTACTTC
14	TRBV6-5	NA	NA	TRBJ1-2	CASSIDTESLGYTF	TGTGCCAGCAGCATAGATACGGAGTCCCTTGGCTACACCTTC
12	TRBV6-5	NA	once	TRBJ2-5	CASAGTSETQYF	TGTGCCAGCGCCGGGACCTCGGAGACCCAGTACTTC
15	TRBV30	NA	NA	TRBJ2-7	CAWRGWGQQLTKQYF	TGTGCCTGGAGGGGTTGGGGACAACAACTTACGAAGCAGTACTTC
15	TRBV7-8	NA	NA	TRBJ1-5	CASSLGQASNQPQHF	TGTGCCAGCAGCTTAGGACAGGCTAGCAATCAGCCCCAGCATTTT
14	TRBV7-2	TRBD1	once	TRBJ2-2	CASSFGQGKRELFF	TGTGCCAGCAGCTTCGGACAGGGTAAAAGGGAGCTGTTTTTT
19	TRBV4-2	NA	NA	TRBJ2-2	CASSPSRRESRGNTGELFF	TGTGCCAGCAGCCCAAGTCGGAGGGAGTCGCGGGGGAACACCGGGGAGCTGTTTTTT
13	TRBV2	NA	NA	TRBJ1-4	CALQGGIDEKLFF	TGTGCCCTTCAGGGAGGGATTGATGAAAAACTGTTTTTT
16	TRBV30	NA	NA	TRBJ1-1	CAQWVRGSSMNTEAFF	TGTGCTCAATGGGTAAGGGGGTCTTCTATGAACACTGAAGCTTTCTTT
12	TRBV30	NA	NA	TRBJ1-1	CAWSRRNTEAFF	TGTGCCTGGAGTCGTAGGAACACTGAAGCTTTCTTT
13	TRBV14	TRBD1	NA	TRBJ1-2	CASSQDRGLGYTF	TGTGCCAGCAGCCAAGATAGGGGGCTTGGCTACACCTTC
15	TRBV6-5	TRBD1	NA	TRBJ2-6	CATRTGGSGANVLTF	TGTGCCACCCGGACAGGAGGTAGTGGGGCCAACGTCCTGACTTTC
13	TRBV4-3	NA	NA	TRBJ1-4	CASSLGGGEKLFF	TGCGCCAGCAGCCTGGGGGGAGGTGAAAAACTGTTTTTT
12	TRBV6-5	NA	once	TRBJ1-2	CASSPENYGYTF	TGTGCCAGCAGCCCGGAGAACTATGGCTACACCTTC
14	TRBV27	NA	NA	TRBJ1-1	CATAGGQFATEAFF	TGTGCCACCGCCGGGGGGCAGTTCGCCACTGAAGCTTTCTTT
16	TRBV5-1	NA	NA	TRBJ2-4	CASSLDGRLAKNIQYF	TGCGCCAGCAGCTTGGACGGTAGACTAGCCAAAAACATTCAGTACTTC
16	TRBV18	NA	NA	TRBJ1-1	CASSPGGGTVNTEAFF	TGTGCCAGCTCTCCGGGTGGGGGGACGGTGAACACTGAAGCTTTCTTT
17	TRBV5-3	TRBD2	NA	TRBJ2-5	CARSSRPSGSHGETQYF	TGTGCCAGAAGCTCCCGCCCTAGCGGGAGCCATGGGGAGACCCAGTACTTC
15	TRBV2	TRBD2	NA	TRBJ2-1	CASSEGTSTDNEQFF	TGTGCCAGCAGTGAGGGGACTAGCACCGACAATGAGCAGTTCTTC
15	TRBV5-1	NA	NA	TRBJ1-3	CASSLVGSSGNTIYF	TGCGCCAGCAGCTTGGTCGGCTCCTCTGGAAACACCATATATTTT
13	TRBV12-3/TRBV12-4	NA	NA	TRBJ2-3	CASSPYRGDTQYF	TGTGCCAGCAGTCCCTATCGCGGAGATACGCAGTATTTT
13	TRBV6-5	NA	NA	TRBJ2-5	CASSSRDGETQYF	TGTGCCAGCAGTTCCCGGGACGGGGAGACCCAGTACTTC
15	TRBV11-2	TRBD1	once	TRBJ1-3	CASSSTGLSGNTIYF	TGTGCCAGCAGCTCGACAGGGCTCTCTGGAAACACCATATATTTT
16	TRBV6-6	NA	NA	TRBJ2-1	CASSFYGVSSYNEQFF	TGTGCCAGCAGCTTCTATGGGGTCAGCTCCTACAATGAGCAGTTCTTC
15	TRBV14	NA	NA	TRBJ2-2	CASSQDLQPTGELFF	TGTGCCAGCAGCCAAGATCTTCAGCCGACCGGGGAGCTGTTTTTT
12	TRBV10-3	NA	NA	TRBJ1-5	CAISETNQPQHF	TGTGCCATCAGTGAGACAAATCAGCCCCAGCATTTT
16	TRBV7-3	TRBD1	NA	TRBJ1-1	CASSLTSRTGLTEAFF	TGTGCCAGCAGCTTAACGTCCCGGACAGGACTCACTGAAGCTTTCTTT
15	TRBV11-1	TRBD1	NA	TRBJ1-2	CASSVQGAVNYGYTF	TGTGCCAGCAGCGTCCAGGGGGCGGTTAACTATGGCTACACCTTC
15	TRBV19	NA	NA	TRBJ1-5	CASSISTISNQPQHF	TGTGCCAGTAGTATATCGACGATTAGCAATCAGCCCCAGCATTTT
13	TRBV9	NA	NA	TRBJ1-5	CASSLRQDQPQHF	TGTGCCAGCAGCTTGAGACAGGATCAGCCCCAGCATTTT
15	TRBV7-8	NA	NA	TRBJ1-4	CASSLALRGSEKLFF	TGTGCCAGCAGCTTAGCCCTCCGAGGAAGTGAAAAACTGTTTTTT
17	TRBV15	TRBD2	NA	TRBJ2-2	CATSRVREGANTGELFF	TGTGCCACCAGCAGAGTCCGGGAGGGCGCGAACACCGGGGAGCTGTTTTTT
17	TRBV18	TRBD2	NA	TRBJ2-7	CASSPPGGLAGAYEQYF	TGTGCCAGCTCACCACCGGGGGGACTAGCGGGAGCCTACGAGCAGTACTTC
18	TRBV3-1/TRBV3-2	TRBD1	NA	TRBJ1-5	CASSQDPHNAGGNQPQHF	TGTGCCAGCAGCCAAGATCCTCATAACGCAGGGGGGAATCAGCCCCAGCATTTT
16	TRBV5-1	NA	NA	TRBJ2-7	CASSLLRGYESYEQYF	TGCGCCAGCAGCCTTTTAAGGGGTTACGAGTCCTACGAGCAGTACTTC
16	TRBV18	TRBD1	NA	TRBJ1-2	CASSPSGQGSNYGYTF	TGTGCCAGCTCACCCTCGGGACAGGGGTCGAACTATGGCTACACCTTC
17	TRBV4-2	NA	once	TRBJ1-6	CASSQDLISSYNSPLHF	TGTGCCAGCAGCCAAGACCTAATTAGCTCCTATAATTCACCCCTCCACTTT
12	TRBV6-4	NA	NA	TRBJ1-2	CASSDFYYGYTF	TGTGCCAGCAGTGACTTTTACTATGGCTACACCTTC
10	TRBV29-1	NA	few	TRBJ1-1	CSATDTEAFF	TGCAGCGCTACGGACACTGAAGCTTTCTTT